This T cell receptor (beta chain) was found in a study of T cell changes during pregnancy in multiple sclerosis (dated by TCRdb to about 2019). The study in broad terms: The study looked at changes in the T cell repertoire across pregnancy in women with multiple sclerosis.

Receptor libraries were prepared by the immunoSEQ multiplex PCR assay. TCRdb took this table from immuneACCESS and kept in-frame rearrangements with V and J called. Such tables lack part of the clones; where checked against another copy, unresolved V genes explain under half of the gap, and the rest is unexplained. The table for this sample lists tens of thousands of clones; around 90% of them were counted only once. The top ten hold 0.5% of the sample. On this clone: No cognate antigen has been identified for it. Base qualities were left out, and no much larger clone turns up one base away.

Trimming removed 6 bases from V and 1 base from J, leaving 6 bases between the germline ends. The germline V gene supplies CDR1 MDHEN and CDR2 SYDVKM. From the cysteine up to the phenylalanine, the CDR3 has a length of 12 residues. CDR3 DNA only is kept here, 36 bases in frame from base 1. This receptor was obtained from a female donor in good health, enrolled as a control in a pregnancy study. Specimen: CD4+ T cells from peripheral blood mononuclear cells, collected in the second trimester of pregnancy. The rearrangement joined TRBV28 to TRBJ2-5; a tentative D match to TRBD1 spans 5 bases. CDR3 protein: CASRDIQETQYF. The nucleotide sequence is given as TGTGCCAGCAGGGACATCCAAGAGACCCAGTACTTC.